Shown below are 10 T cell receptor beta chains from a single sample sequenced in a study of shared clonotypes between healthy human individuals. The data were produced by immunoSEQ multiplex PCR, yet TCRdb's version contains in-frame clones alone and is incomplete. Among around 2,000,000 clones listed, about 95% were seen once. Cells designated naive CD8 were CD45RO-negative and were positively selected for CCR7, with terminally differentiated effector memory CD45RA+ cells excluded. The sequenced material came from naive CD8+ T cells sorted from blood. The receptors stem from a man younger than 35 in good health.

The chain links TRBV6-5 to TRBJ1-2, with D possibly TRBD1 on 6 matching bases. The CDR3 length is 14 residues. The V end lost 5 bases, the J end lost 6 bases, and 16 bases lay between the germline ends. Germline-derived CDR1 and CDR2 are MNHEY and SVGAGI. The CDR3 DNA is TGTGCCAGCAGTACGGGGGCTTTCACCGATGGCTACACCTTC. It codes for CASSTGAFTDGYTF.

V gene TRBV11-2 combines with J gene TRBJ2-1; 14 bases match TRBD2. CDR3 length: 17 amino acids. Unmatched junction bases numbered 6, after V lost 6 bases and J lost 2 bases. CDR1 SGHAT and CDR2 FQNNGV come from the germline V gene. The CDR3 region is CASSSRLAGGTYNEQFF. Here the CDR3 DNA reads TGTGCCAGCAGTTCCCGACTAGCGGGGGGGACCTACAATGAGCAGTTCTTC.

The chain is built from TRBV25-1 and TRBJ1-3; maybe TRBD1 (6 bases). The CDR3 has 16 residues. Per the germline V gene, CDR1 is MGHDK and CDR2 is SYGVNS. V was trimmed by 1 base and J by 0 bases, leaving 10 bases between them. CDR3 residues: CASSESSRGSGNTIYF. In nucleotides, the CDR3 is TGTGCCAGCAGTGAATCATCCAGGGGCTCTGGAAACACCATATATTTT. The full variable domain, with the rest looked up from reference TRBV25-1 and TRBJ1-3, is EADIYQTPRYLVIGTGKKITLECSQTMGHDKMYWYQQDPGMELHLIHYSYGVNSTEKGDLSSESTVSRIRTEHFPLTLESARPSHTSQYLCASSESSRGSGNTIYFGEGSWLTVV.

Details on this clone: Other DNA sequences within the sample encode an identical CDR3. The chain couples TRBV7-9 to TRBJ2-7; TRBD1 matches at 8 bases. This CDR3 has 13 residues. Germline V gene lookup returns CDR1 SEHNR and CDR2 FQNEAQ (reference sequence). Germline trimming cut 1 base from V and 5 bases from J; bases unmatched to any gene: 1. The CDR3 region is CASSLVQGDEQYF. As DNA, the CDR3 is TGTGCCAGCAGCTTAGTACAGGGGGACGAGCAGTACTTC.

In regard to this clone: Other DNA sequences in this specimen translate into the identical CDR3. The chain joins TRBV27 to TRBJ1-5; D is unclear. Germline CDR1 and CDR2: MNHEY and SMNVEV (reference sequence). The CDR3 runs to 14 residues. Trimming took 2 bases from V and 6 from J, leaving 11 bases between them. CDR3 sequence: CASSLTGASQPQHF. The CDR3 DNA reads TGTGCCAGCAGTTTAACGGGAGCGAGTCAGCCCCAGCATTTT.

Notes on this clone: In the same sample, other DNA sequences code for this CDR3. V gene TRBV4-1 combines with J gene TRBJ2-5, with TRBD2 matching over 7 bases. CDR3 size: 16 residues. V was clipped by 0 bases and J by 3 bases; unmatched bases: 7. Germline V gene lookup returns CDR1 MGHRA and CDR2 YSYEKL. The CDR3 coding sequence is TGCGCCAGCAGCCAAGACCTCGCGGGAGAAGAAGAGACCCAGTACTTC. It specifies CASSQDLAGEEETQYF.

V and J are TRBV2 and TRBJ2-3, with D possibly TRBD2 on 6 matching bases. This CDR3 comprises 14 residues. The germline CDR1 and CDR2 sequences are SNHLY and FYNNEI. Trimming cost V 11 bases and J 0 bases, with 15 bases left between them. This CDR3 reads CAYPEGASTDTQYF. Here the CDR3 DNA reads TGTGCCTACCCGGAGGGAGCTAGCACAGATACGCAGTATTTT.

The chain couples TRBV19 to TRBJ1-1; possibly TRBD1 for D (5 bases). The germline V gene encodes CDR1 LNHDA and CDR2 SQIVND (reference sequence). V shed 0 bases and J shed 6 bases, with 11 bases lying between them. The CDR3 is 14 residues long. CDR3 bases: TGTGCCAGTAGTATAGAGGCAGGGAGAGCTGAAGCTTTCTTT. Its translation: CASSIEAGRAEAFF.

The chain is built from TRBV27 and TRBJ2-1, with D perhaps TRBD2 (5 bases). CDR1 and CDR2 from the germline V gene are MNHEY and SMNVEV (reference sequence). The V end lost 6 bases, the J end lost 6 bases, and 18 bases lay between the germline ends. The CDR3 consists of 15 residues. The CDR3 bases are TGTGCCAGCAGGACCTGGACTGAAACGAGCAATGAGCAGTTCTTC. This sequence encodes CASRTWTETSNEQFF.

The rearrangement uses TRBV6-5 and TRBJ2-3, with TRBD2 as a possible D gene (6 bases). Germline V gene lookup returns CDR1 MNHEY and CDR2 SVGAGI. V dropped 6 bases and J dropped 2 bases, with 12 bases sitting between them. This CDR3 is 14 amino acids long. The CDR3 sequence is CASSQAGNTDTQYF. CDR3 coding DNA: TGTGCCAGCAGCCAAGCGGGCAACACAGATACGCAGTATTTT.